This TCR beta chain was retrieved from a study of T cells in Graves' hyperthyroidism and ophthalmopathy. Study conclusions and caveats: Ophthalmopathy and stable hyperthyroidism were separated by a 13 V-J model. Clonotypes that were expanded in thyroid above 0.001 mostly appeared in blood too.

Patients with ophthalmopathy all had a Clinical Activity Score of at least 3, a NOSPECS grade of at least 4 and duration under 3 months. The germline CDR1 and CDR2 sequences are SGDLS and YYNGEE. J lost 10 bases, V lost 2 bases, and 7 bases had no gene match. The CDR3 covers 14 residues. With respect to this clonotype: Its antigen is currently unknown.

The investigators amplified TCR beta CDR3 regions from RNA transcripts. RT-PCR in the first round (using the HTBI primer set) targeted the TCR CDR3. TCRdb ran MiXCR on the multiplex PCR reads and lists one entry per CDR3 protein. The table lists 250,000 to 300,000 distinct CDR3 sequences, approximately 18% of them singletons, with 39% in the top ten. Sequenced input: blood. The rearrangement links TRBV9 to TRBJ1-4, with 8 bases fitting TRBD1. The clonotype originates from a man aged 50-59 years with Graves' ophthalmopathy. This chain's CDR3 is CASSVGQGVRKLFF. The CDR3 DNA reads as TGTGCCAGCAGCGTTGGACAGGGCGTTCGAAAACTGTTTTTT.